The sequence of this T cell receptor beta chain was determined in a study of shared clonotypes between healthy human individuals. For the study at large: The people who gave samples were a couple of women and a few men aged 18 to 49. Whole-study findings and limits: Generally, naive subsets (rather than memory subsets) showed larger estimated richness.

In the study's own analysis: ImmunoSEQ sequences covered only the junction and lacked quality scores; filtering therefore differed. Here immunoSEQ multiplex PCR was the method, and the copy in TCRdb shows in-frame clones only, minus some. The V and J calls and clone size come from that table; D and trimming were worked out from the DNA. The table has 1,400,000 or so clones, 98% seen once. Germline V lookup: CDR1 LNHNV, CDR2 YYDKDF (reference sequence). CDR3 length equals 14 residues. Unmatched junction bases numbered 7, after V lost 5 bases and J lost 7 bases. As concerns this clone: No antigen is known for it.

From CD4+ cells came CD45RA+ naive and CD45RA-negative memory subsets. The sequence was obtained from a man aged 25 to 45 in good health. Material: naive CD4+ T cells sorted from blood. Subset meaning: CD45RA+ positively selected. This chain joins TRBV15 and TRBJ2-2; 7 positions match TRBD1. CDR3 protein: CATSRNRGGGELFF. The CDR3 coding sequence is TGTGCCACCAGCCGAAACAGGGGCGGCGGGGAGCTGTTTTTT.